The clone carrying this T cell receptor (beta chain) appeared once. Its antigen is unidentified. The sample comes from a study of cytotoxic CD8 clonotypes in ibrutinib-treated CLL. Study findings and constraints: Whereas clonality rose at ibrutinib response, it declined toward baseline at progression.

CDR1 is SGHTA, CDR2 FQGNSA, per germline. Trimming took 0 bases from V and 6 from J; bases not matched to a gene: 6. The CDR3 covers 15 residues. This table comes from immunoSEQ multiplex PCR, and its TCRdb copy is limited to in-frame clones, with some not included. The sample records about 140,000 clones, approximately 90% being singletons. This sequence originates from a human donor with chronic lymphocytic leukemia. Sample: PBMCs, taken after 12 months of ibrutinib treatment. The chain has TRBV7-2 and TRBJ2-7; 9 bases line up with TRBD2. The CDR3 loop is CASSLAAGGEFEQYF. The CDR3 nucleotides are TGTGCCAGCAGCTTAGCGGCGGGGGGGGAGTTCGAGCAGTACTTC.